The present entry profiles one T cell receptor beta chain with its context. Its antigen remains unidentified. Per-base quality was not reported, and no clone a single base away is much larger than it. In total, 666 healthy bone marrow donors made up the cohort. At the time of sampling, all cohort members were nominally healthy, though unrecorded immune exposures were likely present. The donor tested CMV seronegative and was one of the 352 seronegative cohort members. Each donor provided a peripheral blood sample, and peripheral blood mononuclear cells were used for TCR beta sequencing. The Qiagen DNeasy Blood Extraction Kit was used to extract genomic DNA from the blood cell samples. Libraries were built with the immunoSEQ multiplex PCR assay. For the multiplex PCR, a mixture combining 60 forward primers for TCR Vbeta segments and 13 reverse primers for TCR Jbeta segments was used. Amplification of the CDR3 region of rearranged TCR beta genes was performed with a multiplex PCR assay on genomic DNA. On the Illumina HiSeq System, the amplified TCR beta libraries were sequenced as 87-base-pair reads. In the original analysis: In a later analysis, tens of millions of unique TCR beta chains were counted across the 500 to 850 repertoires, and about 10 million of these chains were shared by at least two donors. To remove PCR and sequencing errors, raw reads were error-corrected and collapsed into unique sequences using a nearest-neighbor algorithm that merged closely related sequences. Alignment of CDR3 sequences to IMGT reference sequences was used to assign V, D and J gene segments. Each retained sequence needed at least a six-nucleotide match to both a V gene segment and a J gene segment. Rearrangements were classified as productive when the CDR3 lacked stop codons and remained in frame with V and J, and all other rearrangements were classified as non-productive. Following IMGT convention, CDR3 was defined as the stretch from the second conserved V-encoded cysteine up to the conserved J-encoded phenylalanine. In an earlier analysis of around 540 of the donors, sequences lacking an unambiguous match to a single V gene segment were excluded. An earlier analysis of 450 to 650 of the donors called V segments functional above 56.7% productive rearrangements and segregating when the between-donor standard deviation exceeded 5%. A statistical classification framework was built to diagnose cytomegalovirus status from the catalog of TCR beta chain sequences. In a later analysis, TCR nucleotide sequences were compared against IMGT/GENE-DB human TR gene sequences so that V and J genes could be assigned. The TCRdist pipeline was used in a later analysis to assign CDR3 sequences and most-parsimonious VDJ recombination scenarios. In a later analysis, every TCR beta chain was defined by the combination of its CDR3 amino acid sequence and its V-gene family, and reads without a unique V-gene family were dropped. As a way to deal with suspected cross-contamination and a sequencing artifact, a later analysis dropped nearly 600 nucleotide sequences that were highly shared and had low generation probability. In a later analysis, a clonal expansion index was calculated for each public chain from normalized within-repertoire ranks of inferred template counts. Generation probabilities in a later analysis came from a VDJ recombination model fitted to out-of-frame rearrangements, and those results were checked against IGoR. Hypergeometric tests were used in a later analysis to score TCR-TCR, TCR-HLA and TCR-CMV co-occurrence, with a repertoire-size bias correction applied to the TCR pairs. A later analysis estimated false discovery rates by permuting HLA or CMV assignments 20 times. A later analysis grouped co-occurring TCRs with DBSCAN, adding TCRdist sequence similarity when clustering within HLA-allele-positive subsets. Repertoires with fewer than 30,000 or more than 120,000 public chains, plus five repertoires with anomalous nucleotide sharing, were excluded from co-occurrence clustering. Here the immuneACCESS table is served through TCRdb, limited to in-frame sequences with V and J called. Missing clones are a known gap in these copies; in checked studies unresolved V genes cover under half, and the rest lacks a known reason. Clone size and V and J calls were adopted from that table, with D and trimming inferred from the DNA. This sample is represented by around 170,000 clones; 75% to 85% of them were singletons. Roughly 0.8% of the sample rests with the top ten.

The entry originates in a study of cytomegalovirus exposure and HLA in healthy donors (dated by TCRdb to 2017 to 2019). Study-level background: In an earlier analysis of 450 to 750 of the donors, 276 Gb of sequence data and 90 million to 120 million unique TCR beta sequences from about 179 million T cells were reported. An early release that covered about 600 HLA-typed donors contained approximately 300 gigabases of sequencing data and tens of millions of unique TCR sequences. Of the roughly 400 genotyped donors, about 80% fell in the genetic ancestry cluster associated with self-reported Caucasian donors. The study was designed to test whether signatures of past pathogen exposure could be identified by cataloging public T cell receptors. Using immunosequencing, the study profiled T cell repertoires from 666 subjects and related those repertoires to cytomegalovirus serostatus. A separate validation cohort of approximately 120 different subjects was used in addition to the approximately 700-subject first cohort. High-throughput TCR immunosequencing, statistical association of individual TCRs with disease status, and machine learning were combined to predict cytomegalovirus infection status. To study patterns of TCR occurrence, a later analysis re-analyzed previously published TCR beta repertoires from several hundred donors and added high-resolution HLA genotyping. In the later analysis, no new phenotypic data were used to find candidate immune exposures; instead, reliance was placed on TCR beta sequences and their occurrence across donors. An earlier analysis of fewer than 750 of the donors used high-throughput TCR beta sequencing to judge whether each TCR beta V gene segment behaved as functional or pseudogenic. Donor age, sex, ethnicity and CMV serostatus were compiled together with the repertoire data. A later genetic analysis used genome-wide SNP genotypes for about 65% of the roughly 670 donors, treating that subset as a discovery cohort. Every discovery cohort repertoire had been produced on one sequencing platform. Class I and class II HLA loci were covered by the typing at four-digit resolution. The number of typed donors differed by locus: 629-630 for A, B, C, DRB1 and DQB1; roughly 510 for DQA1; approximately 600 for DPA1; and some 450 for DPB1. Roughly 5 DR-DQ haplotypes were treated as single units for association and clustering because of strong linkage in the cohort. Across some 400 genotyped donors of the cohort, an average of roughly 250,000 unique TCR beta nucleotide sequences per donor were sequenced, and roughly a sixth of those sequences were non-productive.

Broader findings and caveats from the paper: The presence/absence analyses assumed that sequencing depth was roughly uniform across donors, and that assumption may not be true. Most TCR sequences were observed very rarely across donors, whereas some public TCRs were present in many individuals. The authors suggested that the approach could potentially be generalized to other disease states and immunological phenotypes. In a later analysis, HLA-associated TCR beta chains were found to be more clonally expanded and to have lower generation probabilities than equally common non-associated chains. A cluster of highly shared sequence variants was judged likely to represent a technical artifact of the sequencing pipeline. A few of the identified cytomegalovirus-associated TCR beta chains were confirmed in vitro to be specific for cytomegalovirus antigens. Because HLA typing was missing for some donors at each locus, association tests included only the typed subset. Because counts were too low, 15 to 20 rarely observed V segments, including chromosome 9 orphons, were left out of the earlier analysis of approximately 580 of the donors. According to a later analysis, TCR association rates differed among HLA loci, with DRB1 alleles showing the most associated TCRs and HLA-C alleles showing the fewest. In a later analysis, most CMV-associated TCR beta chains were found to appear HLA-restricted, with HLA associations seemingly driven largely by CMV exposure. Strong co-occurrence of HLA alleles, especially DR and DQ, made assigning TCR associations to individual alleles difficult. According to a later genetic analysis, donors in an Asian-associated ancestry cluster had fewer N-insertions in productive TCRs than the approximately 700-donor mean. Cytomegalovirus status was reported to be diagnosed by the classifier with high specificity and sensitivity in both the original and validation cohorts. CMV serostatus was the only immune exposure information available for the cohort. In a later analysis, over 15,000 TCR beta sequences were associated with specific HLA alleles at a false discovery rate of 0.05. A further reported finding was that TCR beta sequences accurately predicted the HLA-A and HLA-B alleles for most subjects in the first cohort. In a later genetic analysis, a missense DCLRE1C variant was associated with V-gene and J-gene trimming of TCR beta chains, and the association was replicated in an independent cohort. Broadly in line with IMGT annotations, most TCR beta V segments showed up in productive rearrangements about 90% or about 30% of the time in an earlier analysis of approximately 640 of the donors. In the study, 150 to 200 TCR beta chains were listed as associated with cytomegalovirus. Only TCR beta chains were sequenced in this cohort, and the absence of alpha or paired-chain data limited detectable features. According to a later analysis, parvovirus B19, influenza, CMV and Epstein-Barr virus appeared linked to several top co-occurrence clusters. Linkage disequilibrium might explain the correlated functional status among segregating V segments, but an unknown experimental factor could not be ruled out.

The specimen was PBMCs. The source of this sequence is a woman younger than 30 in good health and CMV-seronegative.

The CDR3 corresponds to CASSFSFNQPQHF. The bases read TGTGCCAGCAGCTTTTCCTTCAATCAGCCCCAGCATTTT. The chain employs TRBV5-8 and TRBJ1-5; the D gene lacks a confident call. V is reduced by 2 bases and J by 3 bases, leaving a spacing of 6 bases between them. CDR1 and CDR2 are drawn from the germline V gene: SGHTS, YDEGEE. Its CDR3 holds 13 amino acids, cysteine through phenylalanine. Left in the record is the CDR3 DNA by itself, 39 bases read in frame from the first base.